A single T cell receptor beta chain is shown here with its context. Its antigen remains unidentified. The record originates from a study of CD4 T cells in relation to SARS-CoV-2 and coronaviruses. CD4+ T cells from unexposed donors were obtained before the COVID-19 pandemic (2011-2018). Isolation of CD4+ T cells took place after less than twelve days in culture. Clones were sequenced by immunoSEQ multiplex PCR, and TCRdb holds only the in-frame ones, with some missing. This sample yields tens of thousands of clones, of which 60% to 85% are seen a single time; about a sixth belongs to the top ten. CDR1 is MNHEY and CDR2 is SVGAGI in the germline V gene. The CDR3 is made up of 14 amino acids. Trimming at V came to 4 bases and at J to 5 bases, leaving 4 bases not matched to a gene.

The sample comprised CD4+ T cells from PBMCs, cultured in vitro. The source is a human donor in good health. V gene TRBV6-5 combines with J gene TRBJ2-3; TRBD2 matches 9 bases. This chain's CDR3 is CASSFAGGGDTQYF. Here the CDR3 DNA reads TGTGCCAGCAGTTTTGCGGGAGGGGGAGATACGCAGTATTTT.